This is a list of T cell receptor beta chains from one sample in a study of human T cells and chemical hapten exposure. Each CDR3 protein gets one entry after TCRdb re-called the RACE reads with MiXCR. In the table there are over 100,000 distinct CDR3 sequences, approximately 10% of which are singletons. Sequencing was performed on whole blood, taken in connection with sensitization to the hapten diphenylcyclopropenone (DPC). The receptors come from a woman aged 45 to 65 with alopecia areata. Some clones in this sample may be carry-over from other donors' samples. CDR3s include the opening cysteine and the closing phenylalanine or tryptophan. A D gene is named only where the DNA matches it firmly. The size field is filled for only some rows; it gives once, few, many or a size class.

CASSKGGCQNDSNQPQHF	TGTGCCAGCAGCAAAGGGGGATGTCAGAACGATAGCAATCAGCCCCAGCATTTT	TRBV21-1	TRBJ1-5	-	once
CASSPRLGDTQYF	TGTGCCAGCAGCCCCCGACTTGGGGATACGCAGTATTTT	TRBV4-2	TRBJ2-3	-	few
CASSEGSVAKNIQYF	TGTGCCAGCAGTGAGGGCAGCGTAGCCAAAAACATTCAGTACTTC	TRBV27	TRBJ2-4	-	-
CASSLAGAADTQYF	TGTGCCAGCAGTTTAGCGGGGGCCGCAGATACGCAGTATTTT	TRBV12-3/TRBV12-4	TRBJ2-3	-	few
CASSYTDNEAFF	TGTGCCAGCAGCTACACAGACAATGAAGCTTTCTTT	TRBV6-2/TRBV6-3	TRBJ1-1	-	-
CATGARGTDTQYF	TGTGCCACCGGGGCGCGGGGCACAGATACGCAGTATTTT	TRBV24-1	TRBJ2-3	-	few
CASSFTSGDEQFF	TGTGCCAGCAGTTTCACTAGTGGAGATGAGCAGTTCTTC	TRBV28	TRBJ2-1	-	few
CASSVVTSVRNEQFF	TGTGCCAGCAGCGTCGTGACTAGCGTACGCAATGAGCAGTTCTTC	TRBV9	TRBJ2-1	TRBD2	few
CSVGTGINEQYF	TGCAGCGTTGGGACAGGGATCAACGAGCAGTACTTC	TRBV29-1	TRBJ2-7	TRBD1	-
CASSFLPGQAQGGYTF	TGTGCCAGCAGTTTCTTGCCCGGACAGGCCCAAGGTGGCTACACCTTC	TRBV27	TRBJ1-2	TRBD1	-
CASSFRSGANVLTF	TGTGCCAGCAGCTTTCGGAGCGGGGCCAACGTCCTGACTTTC	TRBV5-6	TRBJ2-6	-	many
CASSGTGLAGTTDTQYF	TGTGCCAGCAGCGGGACGGGACTAGCGGGTACCACAGATACGCAGTATTTT	TRBV7-9	TRBJ2-3	TRBD2	few
CATSAGLAGGANFNEQFF	TGTGCCACCAGTGCTGGACTAGCGGGGGGCGCCAACTTCAATGAGCAGTTCTTC	TRBV24-1	TRBJ2-1	TRBD2	many
CASSSLLGETQYF	TGTGCCAGCAGCTCCCTGTTGGGGGAGACCCAGTACTTC	TRBV13	TRBJ2-5	-	many
CASASPVEQFF	TGTGCTAGTGCGTCTCCGGTTGAGCAGTTCTTC	TRBV12-5	TRBJ2-1	-	few
CASSGPRATEAFF	TGTGCCAGCAGTGGACCCAGGGCTACTGAAGCTTTCTTT	TRBV6-1	TRBJ1-1	-	-
CSVPGPTYEQYF	TGCAGCGTCCCGGGCCCAACCTACGAGCAGTACTTC	TRBV29-1	TRBJ2-7	-	-
CASSLVVRGQGGNIQYF	TGTGCCAGCAGCTTAGTCGTTAGAGGGCAGGGCGGAAACATTCAGTACTTC	TRBV11-3	TRBJ2-4	-	many
CASSLLGHINYGYTF	TGTGCCAGCAGTCTTCTCGGACACATTAACTATGGCTACACCTTC	TRBV27	TRBJ1-2	-	-
CASSWDIPSEQYF	TGTGCCAGCAGCTGGGACATCCCCTCCGAGCAGTACTTC	TRBV12-3/TRBV12-4	TRBJ2-7	-	many
CASSLDRTDTQYF	TGTGCCAGCAGCCTCGACAGGACAGATACGCAGTATTTT	TRBV7-7	TRBJ2-3	-	few
CASSVEPDGKNIQYF	TGTGCCAGCAGCGTAGAACCCGACGGAAAAAACATTCAGTACTTC	TRBV9	TRBJ2-4	-	-
CSVAGGGGNYGYTF	TGCAGCGTTGCCGGGGGAGGGGGTAACTATGGCTACACCTTC	TRBV29-1	TRBJ1-2	-	-
CASSYSRGEQYF	TGTGCCAGCAGTTACTCTAGGGGCGAGCAGTACTTC	TRBV6-5	TRBJ2-7	-	many
CASSKGQVAGEETQYF	TGTGCCAGCAGCAAAGGGCAGGTAGCGGGAGAAGAGACCCAGTACTTC	TRBV21-1	TRBJ2-5	-	-
CASKQAGGGYEQYF	TGTGCCAGCAAGCAGGCAGGTGGTGGATACGAGCAGTACTTC	TRBV6-5	TRBJ2-7	-	few
CASKSGNYGYTF	TGTGCCAGCAAAAGCGGGAACTATGGCTACACCTTC	TRBV28	TRBJ1-2	-	-
CASSQDLRRRPETQYF	TGCGCCAGCAGCCAAGATCTTAGACGCCGGCCGGAGACCCAGTACTTC	TRBV4-3	TRBJ2-5	-	few
CASSITSSGGRNEQFF	TGTGCCAGCAGTATCACCTCGAGCGGGGGGAGGAATGAGCAGTTCTTC	TRBV7-6	TRBJ2-1	TRBD2	few
CASSNGRADEQYF	TGTGCCAGCTCCAACGGGAGGGCCGACGAGCAGTACTTC	TRBV9	TRBJ2-7	TRBD2	-
CSVVAGGADQPQHF	TGCAGCGTTGTGGCAGGGGGCGCGGATCAGCCCCAGCATTTT	TRBV29-1	TRBJ1-5	TRBD1	few
CASSSGLATYEQYF	TGTGCCAGCAGTTCAGGACTCGCAACCTACGAGCAGTACTTC	TRBV27	TRBJ2-7	-	few
CASSWSGSTYNEQFF	TGTGCCAGTAGTTGGAGCGGGAGTACCTACAATGAGCAGTTCTTC	TRBV19	TRBJ2-1	TRBD2	many
CASSPQIQLAKNIQYF	TGTGCCAGCAGTCCCCAAATCCAACTAGCCAAAAACATTCAGTACTTC	TRBV6-5	TRBJ2-4	-	few
CACRQGAEAFF	TGTGCCTGTCGACAGGGAGCTGAAGCTTTCTTT	TRBV2	TRBJ1-1	TRBD1	many
CASSGDLSSPLHF	TGTGCCAGCAGTGGGGATCTTTCTTCACCCCTCCACTTT	TRBV6-6	TRBJ1-6	-	-
CASSLETGSAKNIRYF	TGTGCCAGCAGTTTAGAAACAGGGTCGGCCAAAAACATTCGGTACTTC	TRBV28	TRBJ2-4	-	-
CSARDPLTGMEQYF	TGCAGTGCTAGAGACCCACTGACTGGCATGGAGCAGTACTTC	TRBV20-1	TRBJ2-7	-	few
CATSGGLVNTGELFF	TGTGCCACCAGTGGTGGACTAGTGAACACCGGGGAGCTGTTTTTT	TRBV24-1	TRBJ2-2	TRBD2	few
CASSYFTVGPVNQPQHF	TGTGCCAGCAGTTACTTTACTGTGGGACCTGTCAATCAGCCCCAGCATTTT	TRBV6-2/TRBV6-3	TRBJ1-5	-	-
CASSQDPAAQVYGYTF	TGCGCCAGCAGCCAAGATCCGGCAGCCCAAGTCTATGGCTACACCTTC	TRBV4-3	TRBJ1-2	-	few
CASSLGTPGNTIYF	TGTGCCAGCAGCTTAGGGACTCCTGGAAACACCATATATTTT	TRBV7-2	TRBJ1-3	-	-
CASNPGSSTDTQYF	TGTGCCAGCAACCCAGGGTCATCCACAGATACGCAGTATTTT	TRBV28	TRBJ2-3	-	-
CSASGARGAPDTQYF	TGCAGTGCTAGTGGGGCGCGGGGGGCCCCAGATACGCAGTATTTT	TRBV20-1	TRBJ2-3	TRBD2	-
CASSKRAANTGELFF	TGTGCCAGCAGTAAGAGGGCCGCGAACACCGGGGAGCTGTTTTTT	TRBV6-5	TRBJ2-2	-	-
CASSRRGNGYTF	TGTGCCAGCAGTAGGCGGGGGAACGGCTACACCTTC	TRBV6-5	TRBJ1-2	-	few
CASSIHGGGLLDTQYF	TGTGCCAGCAGTATCCACGGGGGGGGCCTATTAGATACGCAGTATTTT	TRBV12-3/TRBV12-4	TRBJ2-3	TRBD2	few
CASSLSAANNSPPHF	TGTGCCAGCAGCTTAAGTGCAGCGAATAATTCACCCCCCCACTTT	TRBV7-8	TRBJ1-6	-	few
CSAVDRASFEDTQYF	TGCAGTGCTGTGGACAGGGCCAGTTTCGAGGATACGCAGTATTTT	TRBV20-1	TRBJ2-3	TRBD1	many